This T cell receptor beta chain was recorded in a study of CD8+CD57+ T cells in acquired aplastic anemia. Patients who underwent sequencing had shown CD8+CD57+ cell expansion by flow cytometry. The enrolled patients all had severe acquired aplastic anemia. There are 15 residues in the CDR3. Germline assignment: CDR1 SNHLY and CDR2 FYNNEI. Deletions cut 4 bases from V and 7 bases from J, with 20 bases between. Genomic DNA acted as the template from which TCR beta VDJ combination and CDR3 sequence profiling were carried out. TCRdb used MiXCR to reprocess the reads, holding one entry per CDR3 protein. The sample records a few hundred thousand distinct CDR3 sequences, over 25% being singletons. Findings and limits, study-wide: Patients did not significantly differ from controls in CD8+ Simpson's diversity.

Turning to this clonotype: Antigen: not known.

The source of this sequence is a human donor with aplastic anemia. The chain links TRBV2 to TRBJ2-7; the D gene is possibly TRBD1 (6 bases). Input material: sorted CD4+, CD8+, or CD8+CD57+ T cells (not recorded which) from PBMCs. The CDR3 coding sequence is TGTGCCAGCAGTGGAATTAGGGACACCGCTCGGGAGCAGTACTTC. This sequence encodes CASSGIRDTAREQYF.